A single sample is the source of the 19 T cell receptor beta chains below, sequenced in a study of blood T cell repertoires in COVID-19 (dated by TCRdb to 2018 to 2021). The library was built by means of the immunoSEQ multiplex PCR assay. TCRdb stores this immuneACCESS table with in-frame sequences only. Part of the clones is absent; in the studies checked, under half of the shortfall reflects unresolved V genes, and no reason is known for the rest. Present in this sample are some 150,000 clones, approximately 90% of which were seen just once. The ten largest make up roughly 7% of the sample. The specimen sequenced was peripheral blood. The receptors shown here come from a woman aged 80 or over in a cohort sampled during active or convalescent COVID-19.

The rearrangement uses TRBV12-3 or TRBV12-4 and TRBJ2-1; D gene uncertain. Deletions cut 6 bases from V and 5 bases from J, with 11 bases between. The CDR3 spans 13 residues. The chain's CDR3 is CASSQNNNNEQFF. CDR3 DNA: TGTGCCAGCAGCCAGAATAATAACAATGAGCAGTTCTTC.

CDR3 residues: CATSRGRGGLSNQPQHF. CDR3 nucleotide sequence: TGTGCCACCAGCAGAGGTCGGGGAGGTCTTAGCAATCAGCCCCAGCATTTT. This rearrangement joins TRBV15 to TRBJ1-5; D is undetermined. The V and J ends lost 1 base and 0 bases respectively, with 13 bases between them. The germline V gene has CDR1 LNHNV and CDR2 YYDKDF (reference sequence). This CDR3 spans 17 amino acids.

The gene calls are TRBV3-1 (or the pseudogene TRBV3-2) and TRBJ1-2; TRBD1 is a possible D gene (5 bases). V was clipped by 1 base and J by 4 bases, with 7 bases between them. Per the germline V gene, CDR1 is LGHDT and CDR2 is YNNKEL (reference sequence). The CDR3 has 13 amino acids. The DNA of the CDR3 is TGTGCCAGCAGCCAAGGACAGCCCTATGGCTACACCTTC. Amino acid sequence: CASSQGQPYGYTF.

The CDR3 DNA reads as TGTGCCAGCAGCCGACAGGTCTCCTACGAGCAGTACTTC. Residues: CASSRQVSYEQYF. The V gene is TRBV6-2 or TRBV6-3, the J gene TRBJ2-7; weak D call: TRBD1 (6 bases). CDR3 length: 13 residues. Germline CDR1 is MNHEY and CDR2 is SVGEGT. V was cut by 6 bases and J by 0 bases, with 9 bases left in between.

The V gene is TRBV2, the J gene TRBJ2-5; tentatively, D is TRBD2 (6 bases). The CDR3 loop spans 15 amino acids. The germline V gene has CDR1 SNHLY and CDR2 FYNNEI. The V end lost 6 bases, the J end lost 0 bases, and 14 bases lay between the germline ends. CDR3 nucleotides: TGTGCCAGCAGAGGGACTTTAATGTACCAAGAGACCCAGTACTTC. Translating it yields CASRGTLMYQETQYF.

This clone was picked up a small number of times. The chain uses TRBV30 and TRBJ1-6; D unresolved. Trimming shortened V by 0 bases and J by 7 bases, and 7 bases separated the two germline ends. The CDR3 extends over 13 amino acids. Germline V gene data show CDR1 as GTSNPN and CDR2 as SVGIG (reference sequence). The CDR3, as DNA: TGTGCCTGGAGTGTGAACAGAAATTCACCCCTCCACTTT. This sequence encodes CAWSVNRNSPLHF.

The chain uses TRBV4-2 and TRBJ2-7, with 13 nucleotides matching TRBD2. The CDR3 is 15 amino acids. Trimming removed 5 bases from V and 3 bases from J; junction bases left unmatched: 4. Germline loops: CDR1 LGHNA, CDR2 YNFKEQ. The CDR3 nucleotides read TGTGCCAGCAGCGTGGGACTAGCGGGGTTCTACGAGCAGTACTTC. Its protein product is CASSVGLAGFYEQYF.

The V and J genes are TRBV5-4 and TRBJ2-2; 10 bases fit TRBD2. Germline V gene sequence: CDR1 SGHNT, CDR2 YYREEE (reference sequence). The CDR3 extends over 17 amino acids. With 4 bases clipped from V and 0 bases from J, the junction kept 6 bases outside the gene matches. The CDR3 here is CASSPGLAVANTGELFF. The CDR3 coding sequence is TGTGCCAGCAGCCCCGGACTAGCGGTAGCGAACACCGGGGAGCTGTTTTTT.

The chain carries TRBV9 and TRBJ1-1; D unresolved. The V gene's germline CDR1 is SGDLS and CDR2 YYNGEE. This CDR3 is built from 14 residues. Trimming stripped 0 bases from V and 4 bases from J, with 10 bases between. This CDR3 is CASSVDYSPTEAFF. In nucleotides, the CDR3 is TGTGCCAGCAGCGTAGATTACAGCCCCACTGAAGCTTTCTTT.

As regards this clone: Other DNA sequences in the same sample also yield this CDR3. This sequence joins TRBV27 and TRBJ2-2, with TRBD1 identical over 7 bases. With V trimmed by 5 bases and J by 2 bases, 5 bases remained unmatched. Germline CDR1 and CDR2: MNHEY and SMNVEV (reference sequence). The CDR3 is 15 amino acids. The CDR3 region has the DNA TGTGCCAGCAGTCTGGGGACAGCCAACACCGGGGAGCTGTTTTTT. Residues: CASSLGTANTGELFF.

The chain employs TRBV4-1 and TRBJ2-2; TRBD2 matches 13 bases. V was clipped by 1 base and J by 9 bases; unmatched bases: 8. The CDR3 spans 17 residues. Per the germline V gene, CDR1 is MGHRA and CDR2 is YSYEKL. The CDR3: CASSQGTSGRRPRELFF. CDR3 bases: TGCGCCAGCAGCCAAGGGACTAGCGGGAGACGGCCACGGGAGCTGTTTTTT.

Here the CDR3 DNA reads TGCAGTGCTATTGATTCCGGGAGCCCCACAGATACGCAGTATTTT. Encoded protein: CSAIDSGSPTDTQYF. V gene TRBV20-1 combines with J gene TRBJ2-3, with D maybe TRBD2 (6 bases). Trimming removed 4 bases from V and 2 bases from J, with 16 bases in between. The CDR3 has 15 amino acids. CDR1 DFQATT and CDR2 SNEGSKA come from the germline V gene (reference sequence).

The V and J genes are TRBV12-3 or TRBV12-4 and TRBJ1-3, with unresolved D. CDR3 length equals 12 residues. Trimming removed 6 bases at V and 0 bases at J, with 3 bases between. The CDR3 DNA sequence: TGTGCCAGCAGCAACTCTGGAAACACCATATATTTT. It translates to CASSNSGNTIYF.

The V call is TRBV6-2 or TRBV6-3, the J call TRBJ1-1; a weak D match, TRBD1 (5 bases). The germline CDR1 and CDR2 sequences are MNHEY and SVGEGT. Trimming removed 2 bases at V and 4 bases at J, with 11 bases between. This CDR3 is 14 amino acids long. The CDR3 nucleotides are TGTGCCAGCAGTTACCTACTCACAGGCACTGAAGCTTTCTTT. It codes for CASSYLLTGTEAFF.

The CDR3 is CASRNGQGDNEKLFF. The CDR3 DNA reads TGCGCCAGCAGGAATGGACAGGGGGATAATGAAAAACTGTTTTTT. The rearrangement links TRBV10-2 to TRBJ1-4; TRBD1 matches 10 bases. The germline gives CDR1 WSHSY, CDR2 SAAADI. The CDR3 has 15 residues. V lost 6 bases and J lost 4; bases outside the gene matches: 5.

The rearrangement uses TRBV5-5 and TRBJ2-7; 8 bases map to TRBD2. V lost 3 bases, J lost 6 bases, and 5 bases stayed unmatched. The CDR3 consists of 13 residues. CDR1 and CDR2 from the germline V gene are SGHKS and YYEKEE (reference sequence). CDR3 residues: CASSSPGGVEQYV. CDR3 DNA sequence: TGTGCCAGCAGCTCTCCGGGAGGGGTCGAGCAGTACGTC.

The chain uses TRBV7-2 and TRBJ2-2; D remains unclear. Trimming cost V 5 bases and J 0 bases, with 4 bases left between them. Germline CDR1 reads SGHTA; CDR2 reads FQGNSA. The CDR3 is made up of 13 amino acids. CDR3 in DNA: TGTGCCAGCAGCCTCCCGAACACCGGGGAGCTGTTTTTT. Amino acid sequence: CASSLPNTGELFF.

The J gene is TRBJ1-2, the V gene TRBV6-5; 8 positions match TRBD1. The CDR3 extends over 14 amino acids. Germline lookup yields CDR1 MNHEY and CDR2 SVGAGI. V gave up 5 bases and J gave up 4 bases; unmatched junction bases: 6. The DNA of the CDR3 is TGTGCCAGCAGTACCGCAGGGGGCCCCTATGGCTACACCTTC. Residues: CASSTAGGPYGYTF.

The rearrangement links TRBV1 to TRBJ1-5; the table's TRBD1 call for D was not verified on the DNA. TRBV1 is classified as a pseudogene. The CDR3 extends over 14 amino acids. This CDR3 reads CTSSADRGNQPQHF. The CDR3 nucleotides are TGCACCAGCAGCGCAGACAGGGGAAATCAGCCCCAGCATTTT.